Included here is one T cell receptor (beta chain) sequence, with context. This record belongs to a study of blood T cell repertoires in COVID-19. Overall study: Samples taken during acute and convalescent COVID-19 were collected in the United States, Italy and Spain. T cells, B-cell-depleted T cells, or PBMCs supplied cDNA or gDNA.

In the authors' methods: Estimation of nucleated cell counts was performed using reference gene primer amplification. Measured with immunoSEQ multiplex PCR; TCRdb has only the in-frame clones, and not every one. V, J and clone size reflect that table, while D and trimming were determined from the DNA. The data contain 35,000 to 50,000 clones, roughly 80% of them singletons. This clonotype was obtained from a man aged 50 to 59 with active or convalescent COVID-19. The material sequenced was peripheral blood.

The CDR3 coding sequence is TGTGCCAGCAGCCTTACCGGGACAGAAGCCTACGAGCAGTACTTC. It is translated as CASSLTGTEAYEQYF. The rearrangement links TRBV3-1 (or the pseudogene TRBV3-2) to TRBJ2-7; 7 nucleotides agree with TRBD1. The CDR3 is 15 residues long. The germline V gene has CDR1 LGHDT and CDR2 YNNKEL (reference sequence). After removal of 4 bases from V and 2 bases from J, the junction contained 8 bases not matched to a gene.